This TCR beta chain was identified in a study of blood T cells in healthy people across ages. Healthy Caucasian individuals from Russia aged about 6 to 95 were enrolled as donors. Researchers isolated at least 7 million PBMCs per sample. This clonotype has only a few counts. Losses at the gene ends were 0 bases for V and 1 base for J; bases not matched to a gene: 5. Germline CDR1 is DFQATT and CDR2 is SNEGSKA (reference sequence). The CDR3 length is 16 residues. Next came a second PCR, run for about 6 to 12 cycles, which used a sample-barcoded 5' primer along with a J-beta primer mix. Every cDNA was tagged by a template-switch adaptor with 12 random nucleotides. TCRdb reprocessed the 5' RACE reads with MiXCR, giving one entry per CDR3 protein. The repertoire holds 850,000 to 950,000 distinct CDR3 sequences, with more than 25% as singletons.

The clonotype comes from a woman aged 80 or older in good health. The specimen was blood. The rearrangement links TRBV20-1 to TRBJ2-2, with TRBD2 matching 7 bases. The CDR3 nucleotides are TGCAGTGCTAGAGATCTCCAGCGGGGGAACACCGGGGAGCTGTTTTTT. It encodes CSARDLQRGNTGELFF.